The rows below give T cell receptor beta chains drawn from one sample of a study of spatial heterogeneity in lung cancer. TCRdb fed the 5' RACE reads into MiXCR, producing one record per CDR3 protein. The table has roughly 100,000 distinct CDR3 sequences, approximately 8.6% seen once. The sample in question was PBMCs, obtained at surgery. Source of these receptors: a male donor with early-stage non-small cell lung cancer. Both conserved end residues are part of each CDR3. The order of the fields is V gene, J gene, clone size, D gene, CDR3 protein, CDR3 DNA. The D gene is left open where the match is weak. Rows may omit the clone size; those that give it use once, few, many or a size class.

V gene: TRBV7-9
J gene: TRBJ2-2
clone size: -
D gene: -
CDR3 protein: CASSLSIGELFF
CDR3 DNA: TGTGCCAGCAGCCTCTCCATCGGGGAGCTGTTTTTT

V gene: TRBV6-1
J gene: TRBJ1-1
clone size: -
D gene: TRBD1
CDR3 protein: CASSDHRGTEAFF
CDR3 DNA: TGTGCCAGCAGTGACCACAGGGGGACTGAAGCTTTCTTT

V gene: TRBV5-6
J gene: TRBJ1-6
clone size: -
D gene: -
CDR3 protein: CASSLYTSPLHF
CDR3 DNA: TGTGCCAGCAGCTTGTATACTTCACCCCTCCACTTT

V gene: TRBV19
J gene: TRBJ2-5
clone size: few
D gene: -
CDR3 protein: CASSPLGSQETQYF
CDR3 DNA: TGTGCCAGTAGTCCCCTCGGCTCTCAAGAGACCCAGTACTTC

V gene: TRBV2
J gene: TRBJ2-3
clone size: few
D gene: -
CDR3 protein: CASSVTGLPTDTQYF
CDR3 DNA: TGTGCCAGCAGTGTCACGGGACTGCCCACAGATACGCAGTATTTT

V gene: TRBV24-1
J gene: TRBJ2-1
clone size: few
D gene: TRBD2
CDR3 protein: CATSGGSGRKNEQFF
CDR3 DNA: TGTGCCACCAGTGGGGGAAGCGGGAGGAAAAATGAGCAGTTCTTC

V gene: TRBV20-1
J gene: TRBJ1-5
clone size: many
D gene: -
CDR3 protein: CSASVRRGSHQPQHF
CDR3 DNA: TGCAGTGCTAGCGTCCGCAGGGGATCTCATCAGCCCCAGCATTTT

V gene: TRBV9
J gene: TRBJ1-1
clone size: -
D gene: TRBD1
CDR3 protein: CASRVRDRVMNTEAFF
CDR3 DNA: TGTGCCAGCCGAGTCCGGGACAGGGTGATGAACACTGAAGCTTTCTTT

V gene: TRBV27
J gene: TRBJ1-2
clone size: many
D gene: TRBD1
CDR3 protein: CASADQGARYGYTF
CDR3 DNA: TGTGCCAGCGCAGACCAGGGGGCGCGATATGGCTACACCTTC

V gene: TRBV7-2
J gene: TRBJ2-5
clone size: -
D gene: -
CDR3 protein: CASSFGIQETQYF
CDR3 DNA: TGTGCCAGCAGCTTTGGCATCCAAGAGACCCAGTACTTC

V gene: TRBV5-1
J gene: TRBJ1-4
clone size: many
D gene: TRBD1
CDR3 protein: CASSPGQATTNEKLFF
CDR3 DNA: TGCGCCAGCAGCCCGGGACAGGCGACAACTAATGAAAAACTGTTTTTT

V gene: TRBV29-1
J gene: TRBJ2-1
clone size: -
D gene: TRBD2
CDR3 protein: CSASRLAGDGQFF
CDR3 DNA: TGCAGCGCGTCCCGACTAGCGGGAGATGGGCAGTTCTTC

V gene: TRBV6-2/TRBV6-3
J gene: TRBJ2-5
clone size: -
D gene: -
CDR3 protein: CASSYSGGVETQYF
CDR3 DNA: TGTGCCAGCAGTTACTCCGGCGGGGTGGAGACCCAGTACTTC

V gene: TRBV15
J gene: TRBJ1-1
clone size: few
D gene: -
CDR3 protein: CATSRESGKTEAFF
CDR3 DNA: TGTGCCACCAGCAGAGAATCGGGTAAGACTGAAGCTTTCTTT

V gene: TRBV5-4
J gene: TRBJ2-3
clone size: many
D gene: -
CDR3 protein: CASRPGLTLATDTQYF
CDR3 DNA: TGTGCCAGCAGACCCGGACTCACCCTGGCCACAGATACGCAGTATTTT

V gene: TRBV4-2
J gene: TRBJ2-7
clone size: few
D gene: TRBD2
CDR3 protein: CASSPHTSGAYEQYF
CDR3 DNA: TGTGCCAGCAGCCCCCACACTAGCGGGGCTTACGAGCAGTACTTC

V gene: TRBV5-1
J gene: TRBJ2-1
clone size: many
D gene: -
CDR3 protein: CASSLLGGSYNEQFF
CDR3 DNA: TGCGCCAGCAGCTTGCTGGGCGGTTCCTACAATGAGCAGTTCTTC

V gene: TRBV5-5
J gene: TRBJ2-7
clone size: few
D gene: -
CDR3 protein: CASSLEAYEQYF
CDR3 DNA: TGTGCCAGCAGCTTGGAGGCCTACGAGCAGTACTTC

V gene: TRBV10-3
J gene: TRBJ2-7
clone size: many
D gene: -
CDR3 protein: CAISETVQGYEQYF
CDR3 DNA: TGTGCCATCAGTGAAACGGTCCAGGGATACGAGCAGTACTTC

V gene: TRBV5-1
J gene: TRBJ1-1
clone size: -
D gene: -
CDR3 protein: CASSPGTSSTEAFF
CDR3 DNA: TGCGCCAGCAGCCCCGGGACCTCAAGCACTGAAGCTTTCTTT

V gene: TRBV6-2/TRBV6-3
J gene: TRBJ2-1
clone size: -
D gene: -
CDR3 protein: CASRLALSSYNEQFF
CDR3 DNA: TGTGCCAGCAGACTAGCTCTTAGCTCCTACAATGAGCAGTTCTTC

V gene: TRBV4-2
J gene: TRBJ2-5
clone size: few
D gene: TRBD1
CDR3 protein: CASSQEQGAGSETQYF
CDR3 DNA: TGTGCCAGCAGCCAAGAGCAGGGGGCGGGTTCGGAGACCCAGTACTTC

V gene: TRBV29-1
J gene: TRBJ2-3
clone size: few
D gene: -
CDR3 protein: CSVEWGSIQGASDTQYF
CDR3 DNA: TGCAGCGTTGAATGGGGTTCGATCCAGGGTGCATCCGATACGCAGTATTTT

V gene: TRBV5-1
J gene: TRBJ2-1
clone size: -
D gene: TRBD1
CDR3 protein: CASSPGQGGVDEQFF
CDR3 DNA: TGCGCCAGCAGCCCAGGACAGGGGGGCGTCGATGAGCAGTTCTTC

V gene: TRBV6-1
J gene: TRBJ1-4
clone size: -
D gene: -
CDR3 protein: CASSAGHEKLFF
CDR3 DNA: TGTGCCAGCTCGGCGGGGCATGAAAAACTGTTTTTT

V gene: TRBV6-5
J gene: TRBJ2-7
clone size: few
D gene: -
CDR3 protein: CASSLGAQAYEQYF
CDR3 DNA: TGTGCCAGCAGCCTCGGGGCCCAGGCCTACGAGCAGTACTTC

V gene: TRBV4-1
J gene: TRBJ1-1
clone size: once
D gene: -
CDR3 protein: CASSQDPRGTEAFF
CDR3 DNA: TGCGCCAGCAGCCAAGACCCGAGAGGCACTGAAGCTTTCTTT

V gene: TRBV6-1
J gene: TRBJ2-7
clone size: -
D gene: -
CDR3 protein: CASSPARVRSYEQYF
CDR3 DNA: TGTGCCAGCAGTCCCGCGCGGGTGCGATCCTACGAGCAGTACTTC

V gene: TRBV18
J gene: TRBJ2-7
clone size: -
D gene: -
CDR3 protein: CASSPGRANSYEQYF
CDR3 DNA: TGTGCCAGCTCACCGGGCAGAGCGAACTCTTACGAGCAGTACTTC

V gene: TRBV29-1
J gene: TRBJ2-7
clone size: few
D gene: TRBD1
CDR3 protein: CSVKGQGSYEQYF
CDR3 DNA: TGCAGCGTAAAGGGACAGGGGTCCTACGAGCAGTACTTC

V gene: TRBV20-1
J gene: TRBJ1-2
clone size: many
D gene: -
CDR3 protein: CSASPPGSPNYGYTF
CDR3 DNA: TGCAGTGCTTCCCCTCCAGGCAGCCCTAACTATGGCTACACCTTC

V gene: TRBV11-2
J gene: TRBJ1-2
clone size: few
D gene: TRBD1
CDR3 protein: CASSNTGTGNYGYTF
CDR3 DNA: TGTGCCAGCAGCAATACCGGGACAGGGAACTATGGCTACACCTTC

V gene: TRBV19
J gene: TRBJ2-2
clone size: many
D gene: TRBD2
CDR3 protein: CASSMGLAAVWTGELFF
CDR3 DNA: TGTGCCAGTAGTATGGGACTAGCGGCTGTGTGGACCGGGGAGCTGTTTTTT

V gene: TRBV11-2
J gene: TRBJ1-5
clone size: few
D gene: TRBD1
CDR3 protein: CASSTDRGNQPQHF
CDR3 DNA: TGTGCCAGCAGCACGGACAGGGGGAATCAGCCCCAGCATTTT

V gene: TRBV9
J gene: TRBJ2-7
clone size: few
D gene: -
CDR3 protein: CASSPVLGPYEQYF
CDR3 DNA: TGTGCCAGCAGCCCCGTTTTAGGCCCCTACGAGCAGTACTTC

V gene: TRBV7-2
J gene: TRBJ2-1
clone size: many
D gene: TRBD2
CDR3 protein: CASSFGGGPNEQFF
CDR3 DNA: TGTGCCAGCAGCTTCGGGGGAGGGCCCAATGAGCAGTTCTTC

V gene: TRBV5-1
J gene: TRBJ2-7
clone size: few
D gene: -
CDR3 protein: CASSLAGVLPSEQYF
CDR3 DNA: TGCGCCAGCAGCTTGGCGGGCGTATTGCCCAGCGAGCAGTACTTC

V gene: TRBV9
J gene: TRBJ2-3
clone size: -
D gene: TRBD2
CDR3 protein: CASSVQRGPSTDTQYF
CDR3 DNA: TGTGCCAGCAGCGTGCAGCGGGGTCCTAGCACAGATACGCAGTATTTT

V gene: TRBV30
J gene: TRBJ1-1
clone size: few
D gene: -
CDR3 protein: CAWSQGTNTEAFF
CDR3 DNA: TGTGCCTGGAGCCAGGGGACGAACACTGAAGCTTTCTTT

V gene: TRBV18
J gene: TRBJ2-1
clone size: few
D gene: TRBD1
CDR3 protein: CASSIAGGDSWNEQFF
CDR3 DNA: TGTGCCAGCTCAATAGCAGGGGGCGACTCTTGGAATGAGCAGTTCTTC

V gene: TRBV4-2
J gene: TRBJ1-2
clone size: many
D gene: -
CDR3 protein: CASSQDVGRDYTF
CDR3 DNA: TGTGCCAGCAGCCAAGATGTTGGCAGAGACTACACCTTC

V gene: TRBV28
J gene: TRBJ2-7
clone size: many
D gene: -
CDR3 protein: CASSLPFTEQYF
CDR3 DNA: TGTGCCAGCAGCCTCCCCTTCACCGAGCAGTACTTC

V gene: TRBV27
J gene: TRBJ2-7
clone size: few
D gene: -
CDR3 protein: CASSLEGEYEQYF
CDR3 DNA: TGTGCCAGCAGTTTAGAGGGGGAGTACGAGCAGTACTTC

V gene: TRBV19
J gene: TRBJ1-5
clone size: many
D gene: -
CDR3 protein: CASSINGYSNQPQHF
CDR3 DNA: TGTGCCAGTAGTATCAACGGTTATAGCAATCAGCCCCAGCATTTT

V gene: TRBV7-2
J gene: TRBJ1-3
clone size: many
D gene: -
CDR3 protein: CASSFNRDHSGNTIYF
CDR3 DNA: TGTGCCAGCAGCTTTAACAGGGACCACTCTGGAAACACCATATATTTT

V gene: TRBV6-1
J gene: TRBJ1-3
clone size: few
D gene: -
CDR3 protein: CASSGSDRPSGNTIYF
CDR3 DNA: TGTGCCAGCAGTGGATCCGACAGACCCTCTGGAAACACCATATATTTT

V gene: TRBV11-2
J gene: TRBJ2-2
clone size: -
D gene: -
CDR3 protein: CASSSHLVGELFF
CDR3 DNA: TGTGCCAGCAGCTCCCACCTGGTGGGGGAGCTGTTTTTT

V gene: TRBV10-3
J gene: TRBJ2-3
clone size: few
D gene: TRBD2
CDR3 protein: CAISGLAGGPTDTQYF
CDR3 DNA: TGTGCCATCAGTGGTTTAGCGGGGGGACCCACAGATACGCAGTATTTT

V gene: TRBV15
J gene: TRBJ1-6
clone size: -
D gene: -
CDR3 protein: CATSRVGTGSPLHF
CDR3 DNA: TGTGCCACCAGCAGAGTGGGGACGGGCTCACCCCTCCACTTT

V gene: TRBV29-1
J gene: TRBJ1-4
clone size: -
D gene: -
CDR3 protein: CSAWGEEEKLFF
CDR3 DNA: TGCAGCGCCTGGGGGGAGGAGGAAAAACTGTTTTTT

V gene: TRBV29-1
J gene: TRBJ1-1
clone size: few
D gene: TRBD1
CDR3 protein: CSAYRGLAEAFF
CDR3 DNA: TGCAGCGCTTACAGGGGGCTCGCTGAAGCTTTCTTT

V gene: TRBV7-9
J gene: TRBJ2-2
clone size: few
D gene: TRBD2
CDR3 protein: CASSLGSGRNTGELFF
CDR3 DNA: TGTGCCAGCAGCTTAGGTAGCGGGAGGAACACCGGGGAGCTGTTTTTT

V gene: TRBV29-1
J gene: TRBJ2-2
clone size: -
D gene: TRBD2
CDR3 protein: CSGGLAGSNTGELFF
CDR3 DNA: TGCAGCGGTGGACTAGCGGGATCGAACACCGGGGAGCTGTTTTTT

V gene: TRBV20-1
J gene: TRBJ1-3
clone size: many
D gene: TRBD1
CDR3 protein: CSAINRGVNTIYF
CDR3 DNA: TGCAGTGCTATAAACAGGGGGGTAAACACCATATATTTT

V gene: TRBV28
J gene: TRBJ1-5
clone size: many
D gene: -
CDR3 protein: CASSLASSNQPQHF
CDR3 DNA: TGTGCCAGCAGTTTGGCATCTAGCAATCAGCCCCAGCATTTT

V gene: TRBV6-2/TRBV6-3
J gene: TRBJ1-5
clone size: many
D gene: -
CDR3 protein: CARVPTGQWPQHF
CDR3 DNA: TGTGCCAGGGTACCGACAGGCCAATGGCCCCAGCATTTT

V gene: TRBV28
J gene: TRBJ2-4
clone size: few
D gene: TRBD1
CDR3 protein: CASSSAGQGKDIQYF
CDR3 DNA: TGTGCCAGCAGTTCTGCGGGACAGGGGAAGGACATTCAGTACTTC

V gene: TRBV27
J gene: TRBJ2-6
clone size: many
D gene: TRBD1
CDR3 protein: CASSLDRGLPGANVLTF
CDR3 DNA: TGTGCCAGCAGTTTAGACAGGGGTTTGCCTGGGGCCAACGTCCTGACTTTC